This TCR beta chain appears in the sequencing data of a study of T-cell reconstitution after alpha-beta-depleted transplantation in children. V was pared by 1 base and J by 2 bases, with 6 bases between. Germline V gene lookup returns CDR1 LGHDT and CDR2 YNNKEL (reference sequence). This CDR3 spans 13 amino acids. This clonotype was seen repeatedly, ten times or more. Unique molecular identifiers were incorporated when the TCRbeta library was constructed. TCRdb reanalysed the PCR reads using MiXCR and keeps one entry per CDR3 protein. The sample holds about 480,000 distinct CDR3 sequences; about an eighth are singletons and the top ten take around 5.6%.

The chain employs TRBV3-1 and TRBJ2-7; D is unresolved. The TCR sequence derives from a human donor who donated a stem cell graft to a child with combined immunodeficiency. The sample here was PBMCs from the stem cell graft donor, taken from the stem cell graft. In DNA form, the CDR3 reads TGTGCCAGCAGCCAAGGGGTTGCCTACGAGCAGTACTTC. Translated, it gives CASSQGVAYEQYF.